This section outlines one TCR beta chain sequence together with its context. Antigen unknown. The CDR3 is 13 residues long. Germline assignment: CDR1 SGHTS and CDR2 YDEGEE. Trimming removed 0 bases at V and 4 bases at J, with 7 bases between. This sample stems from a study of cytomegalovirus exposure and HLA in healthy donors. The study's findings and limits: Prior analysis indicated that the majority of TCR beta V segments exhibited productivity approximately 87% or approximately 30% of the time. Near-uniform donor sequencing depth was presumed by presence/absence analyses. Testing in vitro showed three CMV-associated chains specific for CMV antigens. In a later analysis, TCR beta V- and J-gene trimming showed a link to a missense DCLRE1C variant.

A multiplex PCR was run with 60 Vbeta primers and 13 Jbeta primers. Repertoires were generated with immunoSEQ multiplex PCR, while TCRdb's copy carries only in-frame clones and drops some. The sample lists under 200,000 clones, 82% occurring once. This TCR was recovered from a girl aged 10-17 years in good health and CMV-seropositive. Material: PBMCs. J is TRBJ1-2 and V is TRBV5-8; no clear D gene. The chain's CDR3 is CASSLVQPYGYTF. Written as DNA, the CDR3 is TGTGCCAGCAGCTTGGTACAGCCCTATGGCTACACCTTC. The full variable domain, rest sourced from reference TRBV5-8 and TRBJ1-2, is EAGVTQSPTHLIKTRGQQATLRCSPISGHTSVYWYQQALGLGLQFLLWYDEGEERNRGNFPPRFSGRQFPNYSSELNVNALELEDSALYLCASSLVQPYGYTFGSGTRLTVV.